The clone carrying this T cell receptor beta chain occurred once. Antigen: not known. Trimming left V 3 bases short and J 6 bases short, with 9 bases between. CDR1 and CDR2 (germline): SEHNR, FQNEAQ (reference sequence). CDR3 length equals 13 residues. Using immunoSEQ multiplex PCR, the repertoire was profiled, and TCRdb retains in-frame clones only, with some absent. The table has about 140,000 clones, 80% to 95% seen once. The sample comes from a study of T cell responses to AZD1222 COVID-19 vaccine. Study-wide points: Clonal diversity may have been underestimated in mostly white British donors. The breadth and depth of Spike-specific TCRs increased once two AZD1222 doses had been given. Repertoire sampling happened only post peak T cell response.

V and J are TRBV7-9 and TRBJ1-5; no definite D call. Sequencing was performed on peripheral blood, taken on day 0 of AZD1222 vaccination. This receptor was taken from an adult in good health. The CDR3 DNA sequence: TGTGCCAGCAGCTTCAAACGCAGTCAGCCCCAGCATTTT. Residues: CASSFKRSQPQHF.